Shown below are 2 T cell receptor beta chains from a single sample sequenced in a study of T-cell memory formation after mild COVID-19. TCRdb reprocessed the 5' RACE reads via MiXCR and lists one record per CDR3 protein. The repertoire holds hundreds of thousands of distinct CDR3 sequences, with about 20% as singletons. Sequencing input: PBMCs or a T cell subset sorted from them (not recorded which). These receptors came from an adult woman who had mild COVID-19 (a few samples of this study predate the infection). Cell type and time point are not known.

This clonotype was counted between two and nine times. The CDR3 DNA reads as TGTGCCAGCAGTAGGACTAGCGGACACGAGCAGTACTTC. It encodes CASSRTSGHEQYF. The V and J genes are TRBV25-1 and TRBJ2-7; 10 bases match TRBD2. With V trimmed by 5 bases and J by 5 bases, 3 bases remained unmatched. This CDR3 is built from 13 residues. Germline-derived CDR1 and CDR2 are MGHDK and SYGVNS.

This clonotype was counted only a few times. The rearrangement uses TRBV10-3 and TRBJ2-3; possibly TRBD2 for D (6 bases). CDR3 length equals 15 residues. CDR1 is ENHRY, CDR2 SYGVKD, per germline. V was shortened by 10 bases and J by 0 bases, with 17 bases between the two germline ends. The CDR3 spells CASHRGGGSTDTQYF. CDR3 sequence (DNA): TGTGCCAGCCACCGGGGTGGGGGGAGCACAGATACGCAGTATTTT.